A single sample gave rise to the 12 T cell receptor beta chains below, sequenced in a study of cytomegalovirus exposure and HLA in healthy donors. 13 Jbeta primers and 60 Vbeta primers were used for the PCR. TCRdb's copy holds only in-frame clones and misses some; the assay was immunoSEQ multiplex PCR. Of 120,000 to 150,000 clones in the sample, roughly 64% were seen once. Sequencing was done on a sample of PBMCs. These receptors all come from a woman in her 30s in good health and CMV-seropositive.

This chain links TRBV28 with TRBJ2-5; no clear D. Judging by the DNA end, TRBJ2-7 fits better; the J call may be wrong. Germline loops: CDR1 MDHEN, CDR2 SYDVKM. The CDR3 is 14 residues long. The CDR3 region has the DNA TGTGCCAGCAGTCCACTATATACCCCCTACGAGCAGTACTTC. Amino acid sequence: CASSPLYTPYEQYF.

This clone was counted only a few times. The chain is built from TRBV15 and TRBJ2-7; no definite D call. Germline V gene sequence: CDR1 LNHNV, CDR2 YYDKDF (reference sequence). The CDR3 extends over 14 amino acids. Trimming removed 0 bases from V and 3 bases from J, with 9 bases in between. The CDR3 loop is CATSREPLSYEQYF. The CDR3 DNA follows: TGTGCCACCAGCAGAGAACCCCTGAGCTACGAGCAGTACTTC.

This clone was seen a handful of times. This sequence joins TRBV4-1 and TRBJ2-5; D remains unclear. The J call may not be correct, given that the DNA end is closer to TRBJ2-7. Germline values: CDR1 MGHRA, CDR2 YSYEKL. The CDR3 runs to 16 residues. The CDR3 sequence: CASSQGLDDSSYEQYF. The CDR3 DNA reads as TGCGCCAGCAGCCAAGGGCTCGACGATAGCTCCTACGAGCAGTACTTC.

This clone was seen a few times. V and J are TRBV11-3 and TRBJ2-2; D might be TRBD2 (6 bases). Germline V lookup: CDR1 SGHNT, CDR2 YENEEA. The V and J ends lost 11 bases and 2 bases respectively, with 9 bases between them. CDR3 size: 12 residues. CDR3 sequence (DNA): TGTGCCCTAGCGTTTAACACCGGGGAGCTGTTTTTT. Protein sequence: CALAFNTGELFF.

The chain links TRBV28 to TRBJ1-5; tentative D call: TRBD1 (5 bases). The length of the CDR3 is 16 residues. V dropped 6 bases and J dropped 3 bases, with 18 bases sitting between them. CDR1 is MDHEN, CDR2 SYDVKM, per germline. Written as DNA, the CDR3 is TGTGCCAGCAGCAAATTCCGGGGGTTCCCCAATCAGCCCCAGCATTTT. Its protein product is CASSKFRGFPNQPQHF. Drawing the rest from reference TRBV28 and TRBJ1-5, the complete variable domain is DVKVTQSSRYLVKRTGEKVFLECVQDMDHENMFWYRQDPGLGLRLIYFSYDVKMKEKGDIPEGYSVSREKKERFSLILESASTNQTSMYLCASSKFRGFPNQPQHFGDGTRLSIL.

The rearrangement links TRBV30 to TRBJ2-7, with D possibly being TRBD2 (5 bases). Germline CDR1 GTSNPN, CDR2 SVGIG (reference sequence). V was shortened by 2 bases and J by 0 bases, with 14 bases between the two germline ends. The length of the CDR3 is 15 residues. The CDR3: CAWSSGNGYSYEQYF. In DNA, the CDR3 is TGTGCCTGGAGTTCGGGGAATGGTTACTCCTACGAGCAGTACTTC.

The chain recombines TRBV4-2 with TRBJ2-7; 9 positions match TRBD1. The CDR3 contains 14 residues. V shed 3 bases and J 4 bases; nucleotides not matched to a gene: 4. Germline V CDR1 and CDR2: LGHNA, YNFKEQ. CDR3: CASSQPGTGYEQYF. The CDR3 region has the DNA TGTGCCAGCAGCCAGCCCGGGACAGGGTACGAGCAGTACTTC.

The genes are TRBV28 and TRBJ1-6; 8 bases match TRBD1. V lost 4 bases, J lost 8 bases, and 4 bases stayed unmatched. Germline CDR1 MDHEN, CDR2 SYDVKM. The CDR3 contains 14 residues. The CDR3 protein is CASSSGQEYSPLHF. CDR3 DNA sequence: TGTGCCAGCAGTTCGGGACAGGAGTATTCACCCCTCCACTTT.

The J gene is TRBJ1-5, the V gene TRBV27; 8 nucleotides line up with TRBD1. Germline lookup yields CDR1 MNHEY and CDR2 SMNVEV (reference sequence). Germline trimming cut 2 bases from V and 3 bases from J; bases unmatched to any gene: 9. The CDR3 sequence is 17 residues long. The CDR3 sequence is CASSLPGQGFSNQPQHF. Written as DNA, the CDR3 is TGTGCCAGCAGTTTACCAGGACAGGGCTTTTCCAATCAGCCCCAGCATTTT.

This clone was seen only once. V gene TRBV6-1 combines with J gene TRBJ1-2, with D unclear. The CDR3 totals 16 residues. With 4 bases removed from V and 0 bases from J, the gap between germline ends came to 15 bases. Germline V CDR1 and CDR2: MNHNS, SASEGT. CDR3 sequence reads: CASSVRLRATNYGYTF. CDR3 in DNA: TGTGCCAGCAGTGTTAGACTGCGAGCTACTAACTATGGCTACACCTTC.

The rearrangement joins TRBV11-3 to TRBJ1-5, with TRBD1 matching 7 bases. J was trimmed by 2 bases and V by 3 bases; bases with no gene match: 4. From germline, CDR1 is SGHNT and CDR2 YENEEA. The CDR3 is 15 residues long. The chain's CDR3 is CASSLDGQGNQPQHF. The CDR3 nucleotides read TGTGCCAGCAGCTTGGATGGACAGGGCAATCAGCCCCAGCATTTT.

J is TRBJ2-2 and V is TRBV5-1; 9 nucleotides match TRBD2. Germline V gives CDR1 SGHRS, CDR2 YFSETQ. The CDR3 covers 15 residues. V dropped 4 bases and J dropped 6; count of bases not matched to a gene: 7. The DNA of the CDR3 is TGCGCCAGCAGCATTAAGGCTAGCGGGGCCGGGGAGCTGTTTTTT. Translating it yields CASSIKASGAGELFF.